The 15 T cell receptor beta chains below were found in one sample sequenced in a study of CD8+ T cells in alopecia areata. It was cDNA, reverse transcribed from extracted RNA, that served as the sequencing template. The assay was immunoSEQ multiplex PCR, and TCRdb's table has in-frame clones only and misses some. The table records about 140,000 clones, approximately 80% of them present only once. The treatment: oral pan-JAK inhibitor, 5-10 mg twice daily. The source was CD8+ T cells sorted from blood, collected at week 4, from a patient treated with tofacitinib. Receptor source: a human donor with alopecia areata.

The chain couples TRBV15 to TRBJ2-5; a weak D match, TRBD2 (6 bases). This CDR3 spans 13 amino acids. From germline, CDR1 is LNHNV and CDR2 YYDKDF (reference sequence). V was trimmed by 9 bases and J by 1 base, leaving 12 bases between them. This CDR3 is CATKEGLQETQYF. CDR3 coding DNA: TGTGCCACTAAGGAGGGACTCCAAGAGACCCAGTACTTC.

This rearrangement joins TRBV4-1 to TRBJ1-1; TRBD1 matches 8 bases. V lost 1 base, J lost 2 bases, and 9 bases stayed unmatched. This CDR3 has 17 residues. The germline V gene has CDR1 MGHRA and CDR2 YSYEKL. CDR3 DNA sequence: TGCGCCAGCAGCCAAGTGGGGCAGGGGGCGATTAACACTGAAGCTTTCTTT. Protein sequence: CASSQVGQGAINTEAFF.

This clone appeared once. CDR3 loop: CASSPLAGGKETQYF. Written as DNA, the CDR3 is TGTGCCAGCAGCCCCCTAGCGGGGGGGAAAGAGACCCAGTACTTC. The chain employs TRBV6-5 and TRBJ2-5; 12 nucleotides align to TRBD2. Germline V gene data show CDR1 as MNHEY and CDR2 as SVGAGI. The CDR3 is 15 residues long. Germline trimming cut 6 bases from V and 3 bases from J; bases unmatched to any gene: 5.

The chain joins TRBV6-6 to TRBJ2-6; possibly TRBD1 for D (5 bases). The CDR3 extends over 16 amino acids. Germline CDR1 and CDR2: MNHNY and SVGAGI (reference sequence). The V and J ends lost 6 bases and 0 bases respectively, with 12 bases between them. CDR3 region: CASRNRISSGANVLTF. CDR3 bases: TGTGCCAGCAGAAACAGGATTAGCTCTGGGGCCAACGTCCTGACTTTC.

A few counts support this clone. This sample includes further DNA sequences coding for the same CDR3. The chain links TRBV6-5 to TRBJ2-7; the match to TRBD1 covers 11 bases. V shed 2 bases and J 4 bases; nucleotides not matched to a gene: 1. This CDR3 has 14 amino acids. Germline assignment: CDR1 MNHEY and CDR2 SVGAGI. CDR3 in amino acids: CASSYGQGAYEQYF. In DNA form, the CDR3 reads TGTGCCAGCAGTTACGGACAGGGGGCTTACGAGCAGTACTTC.

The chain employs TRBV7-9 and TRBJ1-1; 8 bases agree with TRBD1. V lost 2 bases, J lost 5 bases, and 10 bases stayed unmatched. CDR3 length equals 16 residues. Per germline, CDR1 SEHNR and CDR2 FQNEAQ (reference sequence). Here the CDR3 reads CASSLPQDRGLTEAFF. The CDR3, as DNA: TGTGCCAGCAGCTTACCTCAAGACAGGGGATTGACTGAAGCTTTCTTT.

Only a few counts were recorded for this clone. DNA for the CDR3: TGTGCCAGTAGTCATGGGGGTTGGAAGCCCCAGCATTTT. Encoded protein: CASSHGGWKPQHF. V usage is TRBV19 and J usage is TRBJ1-5, with a possible D match to TRBD1 (5 bases). The V gene lost 5 bases and the J gene lost 8 bases, with 13 bases spanning the gap. This CDR3 contains 13 residues. CDR1 and CDR2 from the germline V gene are LNHDA and SQIVND (reference sequence). The complete variable domain, with remaining parts taken from reference TRBV19 and TRBJ1-5, reads DGGITQSPKYLFRKEGQNVTLSCEQNLNHDAMYWYRQDPGQGLRLIYYSQIVNDFQKGDIAEGYSVSREKKESFPLTVTSAQKNPTAFYLCASSHGGWKPQHFGDGTRLSIL.

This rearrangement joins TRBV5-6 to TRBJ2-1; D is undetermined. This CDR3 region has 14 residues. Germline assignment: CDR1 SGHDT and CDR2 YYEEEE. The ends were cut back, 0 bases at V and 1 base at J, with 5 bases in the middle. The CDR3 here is CASSLDSSYNEQFF. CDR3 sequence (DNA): TGTGCCAGCAGCTTGGACTCATCCTACAATGAGCAGTTCTTC.

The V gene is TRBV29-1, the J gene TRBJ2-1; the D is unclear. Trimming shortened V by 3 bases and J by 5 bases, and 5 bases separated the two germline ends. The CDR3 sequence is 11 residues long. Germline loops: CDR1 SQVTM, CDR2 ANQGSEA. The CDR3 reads CSVDTDNEQFF. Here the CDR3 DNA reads TGCAGCGTTGATACTGACAATGAGCAGTTCTTC.

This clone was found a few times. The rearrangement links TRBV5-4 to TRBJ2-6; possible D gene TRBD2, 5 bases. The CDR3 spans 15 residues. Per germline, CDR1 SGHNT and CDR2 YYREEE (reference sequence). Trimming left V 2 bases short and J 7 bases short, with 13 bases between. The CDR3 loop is CASSFPTGEANVLTF. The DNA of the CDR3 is TGTGCCAGCAGCTTTCCCACCGGGGAAGCCAACGTCCTGACTTTC.

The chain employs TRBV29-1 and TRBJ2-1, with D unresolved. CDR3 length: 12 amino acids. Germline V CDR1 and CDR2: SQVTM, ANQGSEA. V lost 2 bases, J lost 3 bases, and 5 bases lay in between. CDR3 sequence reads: CSVESVYNEQFF. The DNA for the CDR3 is TGCAGCGTTGAATCGGTCTACAATGAGCAGTTCTTC.

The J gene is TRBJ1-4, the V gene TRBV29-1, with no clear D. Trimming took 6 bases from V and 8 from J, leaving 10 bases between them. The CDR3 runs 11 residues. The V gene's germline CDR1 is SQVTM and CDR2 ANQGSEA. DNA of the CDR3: TGCAGCGTCCAAGAGGACGAAAAACTGTTTTTT. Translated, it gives CSVQEDEKLFF. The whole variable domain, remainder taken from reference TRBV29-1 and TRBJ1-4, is SAVISQKPSRDICQRGTSLTIQCQVDSQVTMMFWYRQQPGQSLTLIATANQGSEATYESGFVIDKFPISRPNLTFSTLTVSNMSPEDSSIYLCSVQEDEKLFFGSGTQLSVL.

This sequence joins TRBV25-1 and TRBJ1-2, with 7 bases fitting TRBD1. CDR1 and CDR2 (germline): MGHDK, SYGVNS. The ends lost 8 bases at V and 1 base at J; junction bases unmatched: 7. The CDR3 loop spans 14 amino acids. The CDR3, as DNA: TGTGCCAGCCTCGGACAGGACAGTAACTATGGCTACACCTTC. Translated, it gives CASLGQDSNYGYTF.

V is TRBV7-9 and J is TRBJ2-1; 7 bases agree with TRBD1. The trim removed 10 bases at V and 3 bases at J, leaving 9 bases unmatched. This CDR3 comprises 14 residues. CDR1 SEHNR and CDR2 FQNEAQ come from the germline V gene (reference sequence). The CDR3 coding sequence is TGTGCCACCGAACGACAGGGCTACTACAATGAGCAGTTCTTC. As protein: CATERQGYYNEQFF.

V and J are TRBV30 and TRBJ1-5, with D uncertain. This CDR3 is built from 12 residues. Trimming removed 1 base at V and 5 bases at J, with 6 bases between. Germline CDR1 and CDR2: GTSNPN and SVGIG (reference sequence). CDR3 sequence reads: CAWSDLYQPQHF. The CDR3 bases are TGTGCCTGGAGTGACCTTTATCAGCCCCAGCATTTT.